These 8 T cell receptor beta chains came from one sample sequenced in a study of blood T cell repertoires in COVID-19. Profiling relied on immunoSEQ multiplex PCR, and the TCRdb table lists in-frame clones only, not all of them. In the table there are fewer than 250,000 clones, just under 85% of which are singletons. The source material was peripheral blood. The receptors stem from a woman in her fifties or sixties with active or convalescent COVID-19.

The chain employs TRBV28 and TRBJ2-6; weak D call: TRBD2 (6 bases). Germline loops: CDR1 MDHEN, CDR2 SYDVKM. The CDR3 covers 15 residues. Trimming cost V 4 bases and J 7 bases, with 14 bases left between them. Here the CDR3 reads CASSSGGTRANVLTF. The CDR3 DNA reads TGTGCCAGCAGTTCCGGTGGGACTCGCGCCAACGTCCTGACTTTC.

The rearrangement joins TRBV5-5 to TRBJ2-2; possible D gene TRBD1, 5 bases. In germline, CDR1 is SGHKS, CDR2 YYEKEE (reference sequence). Trimming took 0 bases from V and 3 from J, leaving 9 bases between them. This CDR3 is built from 15 residues. For the CDR3, the DNA is TGTGCCAGCAGCTTGGGGCAGGGTGACACCGGGGAGCTGTTTTTT. Its protein is CASSLGQGDTGELFF.

The V gene is TRBV6-1, the J gene TRBJ2-2; no clear D gene. The V end was cut by 3 bases, the J end by 2 bases, with 4 bases between. The CDR3 runs 13 residues. Germline-derived CDR1 and CDR2 are MNHNS and SASEGT. The DNA of the CDR3 is TGTGCCAGCAGTGAGACTAACACCGGGGAGCTGTTTTTT. Encoded protein: CASSETNTGELFF.

This sequence joins TRBV5-4 and TRBJ1-2; no definite D call. Per germline, CDR1 SGHNT and CDR2 YYREEE (reference sequence). V lost 3 bases and J lost 3, with 18 bases in between. The CDR3 runs 16 residues. In DNA, the CDR3 is TGTGCCAGCAGCTCGACGCGACTCATTCGGGACTATGGCTACACCTTC. Amino acid sequence: CASSSTRLIRDYGYTF.

V and J are TRBV18 and TRBJ1-1; tentative D call: TRBD1 (5 bases). The CDR3 has 12 residues. Germline values: CDR1 KGHSH, CDR2 LQKENI. V dropped 8 bases and J dropped 1 base, with 8 bases sitting between them. In nucleotides, the CDR3 is TGTGCCAGCCGCGACAGGAACACTGAAGCTTTCTTT. Translation gives CASRDRNTEAFF.

This chain uses TRBV28 with TRBJ2-5; 7 bases agree with TRBD1. Germline V CDR1 and CDR2: MDHEN, SYDVKM. This CDR3 is 15 amino acids long. V trimming: 8 bases; J trimming: 1 base; junction bases outside the gene matches: 10. CDR3 residues: CASRHLRGRQETQYF. The CDR3 DNA reads as TGTGCCAGCCGCCATTTAAGGGGGCGCCAAGAGACCCAGTACTTC.

J is TRBJ1-2 and V is TRBV4-1; maybe TRBD1 (6 bases). The V gene lost 2 bases and the J gene lost 3 bases, with 10 bases spanning the gap. In germline, CDR1 is MGHRA, CDR2 YSYEKL. The length of the CDR3 is 14 residues. The CDR3 protein is CASSQSRQDYGYTF. The CDR3 DNA follows: TGCGCCAGCAGCCAATCGCGACAGGACTATGGCTACACCTTC.

The genes are TRBV11-2 and TRBJ1-2; TRBD1 matches at 7 bases. Per the germline V gene, CDR1 is SGHAT and CDR2 is FQNNGV. This CDR3 spans 15 amino acids. The trim removed 4 bases at V and 7 bases at J, leaving 12 bases unmatched. CDR3 sequence reads: CASSSSTGADSGYTF. The CDR3 DNA follows: TGTGCCAGCAGCTCATCCACAGGGGCCGACTCTGGCTACACCTTC.